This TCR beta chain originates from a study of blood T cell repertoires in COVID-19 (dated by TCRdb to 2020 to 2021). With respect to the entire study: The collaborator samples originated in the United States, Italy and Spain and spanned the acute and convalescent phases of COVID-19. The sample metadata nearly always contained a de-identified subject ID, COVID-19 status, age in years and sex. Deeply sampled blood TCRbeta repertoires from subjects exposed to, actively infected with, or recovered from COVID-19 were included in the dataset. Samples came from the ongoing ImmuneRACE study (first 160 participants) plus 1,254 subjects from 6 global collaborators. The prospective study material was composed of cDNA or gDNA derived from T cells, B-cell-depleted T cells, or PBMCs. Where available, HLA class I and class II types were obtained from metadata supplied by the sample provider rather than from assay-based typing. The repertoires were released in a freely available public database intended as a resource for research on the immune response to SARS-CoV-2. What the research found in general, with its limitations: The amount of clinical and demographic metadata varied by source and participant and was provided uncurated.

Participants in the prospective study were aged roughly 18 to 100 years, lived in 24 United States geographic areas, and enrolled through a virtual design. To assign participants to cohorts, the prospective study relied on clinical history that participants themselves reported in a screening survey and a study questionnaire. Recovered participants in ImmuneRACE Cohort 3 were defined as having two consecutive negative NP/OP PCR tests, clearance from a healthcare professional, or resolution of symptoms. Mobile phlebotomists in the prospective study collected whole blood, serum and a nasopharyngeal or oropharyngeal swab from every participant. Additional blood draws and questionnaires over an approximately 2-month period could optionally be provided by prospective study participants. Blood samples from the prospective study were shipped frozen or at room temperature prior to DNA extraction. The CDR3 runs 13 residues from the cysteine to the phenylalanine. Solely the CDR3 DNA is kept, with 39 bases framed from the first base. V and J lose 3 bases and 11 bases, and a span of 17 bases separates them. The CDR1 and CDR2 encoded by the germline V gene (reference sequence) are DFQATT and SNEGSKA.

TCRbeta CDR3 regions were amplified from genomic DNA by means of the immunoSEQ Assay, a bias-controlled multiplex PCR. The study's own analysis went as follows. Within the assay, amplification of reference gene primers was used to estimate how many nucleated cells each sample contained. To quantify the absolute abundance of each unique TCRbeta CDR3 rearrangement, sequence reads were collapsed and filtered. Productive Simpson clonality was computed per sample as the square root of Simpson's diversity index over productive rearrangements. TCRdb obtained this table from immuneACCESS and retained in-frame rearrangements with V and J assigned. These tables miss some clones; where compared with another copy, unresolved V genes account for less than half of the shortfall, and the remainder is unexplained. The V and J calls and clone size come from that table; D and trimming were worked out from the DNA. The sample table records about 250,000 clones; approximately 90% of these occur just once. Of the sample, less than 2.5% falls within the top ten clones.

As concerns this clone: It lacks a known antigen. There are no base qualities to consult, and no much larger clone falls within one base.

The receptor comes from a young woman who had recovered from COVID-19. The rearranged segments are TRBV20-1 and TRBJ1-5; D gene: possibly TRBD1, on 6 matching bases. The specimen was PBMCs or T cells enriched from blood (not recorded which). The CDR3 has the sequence CSASVRGWRTQHF. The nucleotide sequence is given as TGCAGTGCTAGTGTCAGGGGATGGCGGACCCAGCATTTT.